This TCR beta chain was sequenced in a study of cytomegalovirus exposure and HLA in healthy donors. Both 60 Vbeta primers and 13 Jbeta primers went into the PCR. Profiled with immunoSEQ multiplex PCR; TCRdb holds only in-frame clones, not every one. The sample has roughly 120,000 clones, over 70% seen once. The CDR3 length is 13 residues. Germline CDR1 ENHRY, CDR2 SYGVKD. V shed 5 bases and J shed 4 bases, with 12 bases lying between them. The specimen was PBMCs. The origin of this receptor is a woman aged 45 to 65 in good health and CMV-seropositive. The gene calls are TRBV10-3 and TRBJ2-7; D may be TRBD1 (5 bases). The CDR3 DNA is TGTGCCATCAGTTCTTCAGGGATATACGAGCAGTACTTC. Protein sequence: CAISSSGIYEQYF.